This T cell receptor (beta chain) is drawn from a study of blood T cell repertoires in COVID-19. The V and J ends lost 5 bases and 8 bases, in that order; junction bases with no gene match: 6. The CDR3 loop spans 14 amino acids. Germline assignment: CDR1 MNHEY and CDR2 SMNVEV (reference sequence). Under the authors' procedure: Estimation of nucleated cell counts was performed using reference gene primer amplification. Clones were read by immunoSEQ multiplex PCR, and TCRdb kept only the in-frame ones, dropping some. D and trimming come from the DNA, and the V and J calls and clone size come from that table. The sample lists some 64,000 clones; approximately 79% were seen once.

V and J are TRBV27 and TRBJ1-6; 7 positions agree with TRBD1. This clonotype originated in a woman aged 60-75 years with acute or convalescent COVID-19. The sequenced sample was peripheral blood. Here the CDR3 reads CASSQQGPYSPLHF. The CDR3 DNA reads TGTGCCAGCAGTCAACAGGGGCCCTATTCACCCCTCCACTTT.